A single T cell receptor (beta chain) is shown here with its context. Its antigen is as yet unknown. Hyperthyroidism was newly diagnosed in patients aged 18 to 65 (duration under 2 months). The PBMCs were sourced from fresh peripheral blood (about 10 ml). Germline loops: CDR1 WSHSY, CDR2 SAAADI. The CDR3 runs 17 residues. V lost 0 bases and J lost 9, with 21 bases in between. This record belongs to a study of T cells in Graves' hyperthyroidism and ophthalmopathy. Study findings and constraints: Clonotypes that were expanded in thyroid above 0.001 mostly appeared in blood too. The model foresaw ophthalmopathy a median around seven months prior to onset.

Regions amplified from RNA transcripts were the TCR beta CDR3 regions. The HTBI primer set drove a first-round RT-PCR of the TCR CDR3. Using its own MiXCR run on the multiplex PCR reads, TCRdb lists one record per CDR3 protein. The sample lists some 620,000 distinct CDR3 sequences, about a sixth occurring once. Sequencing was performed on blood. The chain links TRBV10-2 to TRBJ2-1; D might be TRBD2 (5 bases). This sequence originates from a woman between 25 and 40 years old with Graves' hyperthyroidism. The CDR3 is CASSESRLLWTGSEQFF. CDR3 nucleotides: TGCGCCAGCAGTGAGTCGCGGCTGCTCTGGACGGGGAGTGAGCAGTTCTTC.